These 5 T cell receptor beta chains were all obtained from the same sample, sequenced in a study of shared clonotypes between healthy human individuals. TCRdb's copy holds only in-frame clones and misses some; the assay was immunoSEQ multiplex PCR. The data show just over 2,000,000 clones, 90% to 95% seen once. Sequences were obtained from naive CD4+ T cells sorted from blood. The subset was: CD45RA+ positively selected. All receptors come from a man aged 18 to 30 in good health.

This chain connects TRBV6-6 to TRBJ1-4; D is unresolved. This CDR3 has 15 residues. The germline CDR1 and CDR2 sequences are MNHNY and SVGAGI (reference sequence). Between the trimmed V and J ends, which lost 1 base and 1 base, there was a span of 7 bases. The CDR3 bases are TGTGCCAGCAGTTACTTGGGCGGAACTAATGAAAAACTGTTTTTT. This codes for CASSYLGGTNEKLFF.

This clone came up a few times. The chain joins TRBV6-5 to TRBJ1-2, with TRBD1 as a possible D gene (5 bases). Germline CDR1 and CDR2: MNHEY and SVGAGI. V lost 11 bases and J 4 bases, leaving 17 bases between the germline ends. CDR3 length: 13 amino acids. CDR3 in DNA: TGTGCCGCCCGACGGGACCCCCTCTATGGCTACACCTTC. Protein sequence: CAARRDPLYGYTF.

The CDR3 is CASSPYRSADTQYF. The CDR3 coding sequence is TGTGCCAGCAGCCCCTACCGTTCGGCAGATACGCAGTATTTT. The J gene is TRBJ2-3, the V gene TRBV6-5; D is uncertain. V was cut by 6 bases and J by 4 bases, with 14 bases left in between. Germline lookup yields CDR1 MNHEY and CDR2 SVGAGI. The CDR3 has 14 residues.

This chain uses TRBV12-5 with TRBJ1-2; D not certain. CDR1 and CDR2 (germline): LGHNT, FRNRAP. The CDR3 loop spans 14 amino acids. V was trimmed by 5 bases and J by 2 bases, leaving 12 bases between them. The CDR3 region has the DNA TGTGCTAGTGGTGACACAGCCCAAAACTATGGCTACACCTTC. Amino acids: CASGDTAQNYGYTF.

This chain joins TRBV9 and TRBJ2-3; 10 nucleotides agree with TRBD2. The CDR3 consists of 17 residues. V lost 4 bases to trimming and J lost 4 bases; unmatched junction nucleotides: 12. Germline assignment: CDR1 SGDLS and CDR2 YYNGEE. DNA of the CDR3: TGTGCCAGCAGCTTCGACACAGCGGGAGGGCCGGCAGATACGCAGTATTTT. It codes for CASSFDTAGGPADTQYF.